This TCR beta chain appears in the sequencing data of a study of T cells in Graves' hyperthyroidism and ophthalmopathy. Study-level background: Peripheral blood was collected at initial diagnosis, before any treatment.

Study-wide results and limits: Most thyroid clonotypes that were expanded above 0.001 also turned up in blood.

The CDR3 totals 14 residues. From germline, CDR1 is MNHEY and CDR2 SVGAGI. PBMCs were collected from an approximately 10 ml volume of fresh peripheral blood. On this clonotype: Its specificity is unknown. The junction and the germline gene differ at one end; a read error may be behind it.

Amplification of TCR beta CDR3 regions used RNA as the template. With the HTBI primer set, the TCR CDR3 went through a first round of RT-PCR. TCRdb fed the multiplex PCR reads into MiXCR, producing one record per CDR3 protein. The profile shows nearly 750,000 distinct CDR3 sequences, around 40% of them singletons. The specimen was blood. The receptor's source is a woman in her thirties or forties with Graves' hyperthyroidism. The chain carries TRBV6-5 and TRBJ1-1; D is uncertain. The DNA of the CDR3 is TGTGCCAGCGGTTACTCGGACTTAGGCGCTGAAGCTTTCTTT. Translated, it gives CASGYSDLGAEAFF.